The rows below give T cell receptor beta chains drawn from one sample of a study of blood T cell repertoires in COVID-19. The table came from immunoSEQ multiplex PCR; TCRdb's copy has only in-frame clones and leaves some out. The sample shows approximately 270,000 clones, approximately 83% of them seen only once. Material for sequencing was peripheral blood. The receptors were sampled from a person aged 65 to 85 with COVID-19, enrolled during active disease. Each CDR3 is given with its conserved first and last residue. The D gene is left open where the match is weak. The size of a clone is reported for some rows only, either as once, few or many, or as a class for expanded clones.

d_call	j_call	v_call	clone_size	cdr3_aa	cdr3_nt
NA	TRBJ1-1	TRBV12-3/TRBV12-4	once	CASTPNEAFF	TGTGCCAGCACCCCTAATGAAGCTTTCTTT
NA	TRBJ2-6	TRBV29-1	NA	CSVLSPRSGANVLTF	TGCAGCGTTTTGTCACCGCGCTCTGGGGCCAACGTCCTGACTTTC
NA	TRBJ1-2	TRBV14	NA	CASSQDISRGYTF	TGTGCCAGCAGCCAAGACATTTCCAGGGGCTACACCTTC
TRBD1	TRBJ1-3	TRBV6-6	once	CASSLKRDSSGNTIYF	TGTGCCAGCAGTTTGAAACGGGACAGTTCTGGAAACACCATATATTTT
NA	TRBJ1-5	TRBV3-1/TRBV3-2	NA	CASSQGLLNQPQHF	TGTGCCAGCAGCCAAGGACTGCTTAATCAGCCCCAGCATTTT
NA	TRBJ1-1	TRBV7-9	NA	CASSPAGTHTEAFF	TGTGCCAGCAGCCCCGCCGGGACACACACTGAAGCTTTCTTT
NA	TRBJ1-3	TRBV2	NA	CASKGGTGYLSGNTIYF	TGTGCCAGCAAGGGCGGGACGGGTTACCTCTCTGGAAACACCATATATTTT
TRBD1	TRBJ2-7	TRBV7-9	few	CASSLLQGAVYEQYF	TGTGCCAGCAGCTTATTACAGGGGGCCGTCTACGAGCAGTACTTC
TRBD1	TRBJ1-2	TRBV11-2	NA	CASSLVTGVGYTF	TGTGCCAGCAGCTTAGTGACAGGGGTTGGCTACACCTTC
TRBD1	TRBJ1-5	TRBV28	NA	CASSFWAGGRNQPQHF	TGTGCCAGCAGTTTTTGGGCAGGGGGGCGAAATCAGCCCCAGCATTTT
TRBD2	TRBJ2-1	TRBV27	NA	CASRLAGDNEQFF	TGTGCCAGTCGACTAGCGGGAGACAATGAGCAGTTCTTC
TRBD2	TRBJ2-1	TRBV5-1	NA	CASSSPSGSWNEQFF	TGCGCCAGCAGTTCTCCTAGCGGGAGCTGGAATGAGCAGTTCTTC
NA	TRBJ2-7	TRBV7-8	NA	CASSPPGIPYEQYF	TGTGCCAGCAGCCCCCCAGGTATCCCCTACGAGCAGTACTTC
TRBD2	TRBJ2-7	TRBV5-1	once	CASSLVLAGAMGAYEQYF	TGCGCCAGCAGCTTGGTCCTAGCGGGGGCCATGGGGGCCTACGAGCAGTACTTC